The 18 T cell receptor beta chains reported below all come from one sample, sequenced in a study of T cell responses to AZD1222 COVID-19 vaccine (dated by TCRdb to the early 2020s). The library relied on the immunoSEQ multiplex PCR assay. The immuneACCESS repertoire file appears here via TCRdb, limited to in-frame rearrangements. These files lack a portion of the clones; in checked studies, under half of the deficit traces to unresolved V genes, and the cause of the others is not known. The sample includes around 91,000 clones, with more than 70% observed a single time. About 19% of the sample is in the top ten clones. Interpreted using the paper, the time point label stands for: baseline before first vaccination. Specimen: peripheral blood, collected on day 0 of AZD1222 vaccination. The source of these receptors is an adult in good health.

This clone was recorded once. The V call is TRBV19, the J call TRBJ2-7; 7 nucleotides match TRBD2. Germline assignment: CDR1 LNHDA and CDR2 SQIVND (reference sequence). V lost 0 bases to trimming and J lost 2 bases; unmatched junction nucleotides: 10. This CDR3 has 17 residues. The DNA for the CDR3 is TGTGCCAGTAGTATAGAGGTAGCTAGCGGATTAACCTACGAGCAGTACTTC. Encoded protein: CASSIEVASGLTYEQYF.

This clone turned up a few times. V gene TRBV27 combines with J gene TRBJ1-5, with 7 bases lining up with TRBD1. The germline V gene has CDR1 MNHEY and CDR2 SMNVEV (reference sequence). This CDR3 contains 16 residues. V lost 4 bases, J lost 1 base, and 7 bases stayed unmatched. CDR3 nucleotides: TGTGCCAGCAGTTCCGGGACAGTAGGGAGCAATCAGCCCCAGCATTTT. Protein product: CASSSGTVGSNQPQHF.

V gene TRBV21-1 combines with J gene TRBJ2-7; TRBD2 was called by the table and not checked on the DNA. TRBV21-1 is marked as a pseudogene. This CDR3 spans 11 amino acids. CDR3 in DNA: TGTGCCAGCAGCACGTGTCACCTAAATTACTTC. Residues: CASSTCHLNYF.

This chain joins TRBV18 and TRBJ1-5; 12 nucleotides agree with TRBD1. Germline values: CDR1 KGHSH, CDR2 LQKENI. The trim removed 4 bases at V and 5 bases at J, leaving 9 bases unmatched. This CDR3 has 17 amino acids. CDR3 sequence reads: CASSLYPGQGAHQPQHF. In nucleotides, the CDR3 is TGTGCCAGCTCACTTTACCCGGGACAGGGGGCACATCAGCCCCAGCATTTT.

The rearrangement joins TRBV6-5 to TRBJ2-7; D unclear. CDR1 is MNHEY, CDR2 SVGAGI, per germline. The CDR3 is 15 amino acids. Trimming removed 7 bases from V and 0 bases from J, with 16 bases in between. The chain's CDR3 is CASTTDWGSSYEQYF. For the CDR3, the DNA is TGTGCCAGCACCACCGACTGGGGATCCTCCTACGAGCAGTACTTC.

This clone showed up just a few times. V and J are TRBV25-1 and TRBJ1-6; no definite D call. The germline V gene has CDR1 MGHDK and CDR2 SYGVNS. V shed 1 base and J shed 7 bases, with 5 bases lying between them. There are 13 residues in the CDR3. The CDR3 nucleotides read TGTGCCAGCAGTGAATTAAGGAATTCACCCCTCCACTTT. Translation: CASSELRNSPLHF.

The J gene is TRBJ1-2, the V gene TRBV23-1; TRBD1 is a possible D gene (5 bases). TRBV23-1 is an open reading frame, and its role is uncertain. Trimming took 9 bases from V and 8 from J, leaving 16 bases between them. The CDR3 has 12 residues. For the CDR3, the DNA is TGCGCCAGTAAAGGGGACCGAGTCGGCTACACCTTC. It encodes CASKGDRVGYTF.

This chain joins TRBV7-9 and TRBJ2-7; the match to TRBD1 covers 11 bases. The germline CDR1 and CDR2 sequences are SEHNR and FQNEAQ (reference sequence). This CDR3 is built from 15 residues. Germline trimming cut 3 bases from V and 5 bases from J; bases unmatched to any gene: 6. The CDR3 loop is CASSFMGQGGDEQYF. The CDR3, as DNA: TGTGCCAGCAGCTTTATGGGACAGGGGGGCGACGAGCAGTACTTC.

In this sample, this clone turned up once. CDR3 residues: CASSYDSYEQYF. CDR3 coding DNA: TGTGCCAGCAGTTACGACAGCTACGAGCAGTACTTC. The rearrangement joins TRBV6-2 or TRBV6-3 to TRBJ2-7; TRBD1 might be the D (5 bases). The V end lost 2 bases, the J end lost 3 bases, and 5 bases lay between the germline ends. Germline CDR1 is MNHEY and CDR2 is SVGEGT. This CDR3 is built from 12 residues.

The chain links TRBV28 to TRBJ1-6; D is undetermined. Trimming removed 6 bases at V and 4 bases at J, with 10 bases between. Germline V gene data show CDR1 as MDHEN and CDR2 as SYDVKM. The CDR3 totals 14 residues. The CDR3 is CASRVDKYNSPLHF. The DNA of the CDR3 is TGTGCCAGCAGGGTAGACAAATATAATTCACCCCTCCACTTT.

The chain recombines TRBV28 with TRBJ1-5; D might be TRBD1 (5 bases). This CDR3 contains 14 residues. Trimming shortened V by 5 bases and J by 0 bases, and 8 bases separated the two germline ends. Germline-derived CDR1 and CDR2 are MDHEN and SYDVKM. CDR3 bases: TGTGCCAGCAGTCAGGGTGATAGCAATCAGCCCCAGCATTTT. Encoded protein: CASSQGDSNQPQHF.

V and J are TRBV5-5 and TRBJ2-3; TRBD2 agrees at 9 bases. The CDR3 is 15 residues long. J was trimmed by 4 bases and V by 3 bases; bases with no gene match: 6. Germline assignment: CDR1 SGHKS and CDR2 YYEKEE (reference sequence). The CDR3 DNA reads as TGTGCCAGCAGCTATGATAGCGGGGGTGCAGATACGCAGTATTTT. It encodes CASSYDSGGADTQYF.

The rearrangement links TRBV5-1 to TRBJ1-1; D is possibly TRBD1 (5 bases). This CDR3 has 15 amino acids. CDR1 SGHRS and CDR2 YFSETQ come from the germline V gene. V gave up 4 bases and J gave up 0 bases, with 13 bases separating them. The CDR3 DNA is TGCGCCAGCAGCGCCCAGGGCGGGATGAACACTGAAGCTTTCTTT. Translation: CASSAQGGMNTEAFF.

The genes are TRBV18 and TRBJ1-3, with a tentative D call TRBD1 (6 bases). CDR3 length: 13 residues. CDR1 is KGHSH, CDR2 LQKENI, per germline. With 2 bases removed from V and 4 bases from J, the gap between germline ends came to 6 bases. The CDR3 DNA is TGTGCCAGCTCACCAGACAGGGGAAACACCATATATTTT. Its protein product is CASSPDRGNTIYF.

This clone was found once. The chain couples TRBV19 to TRBJ1-1, with D possibly matching TRBD1 (5 bases). V lost 7 bases to trimming and J lost 2 bases, with 11 bases between them. The CDR3 is made up of 13 amino acids. Germline V CDR1 and CDR2: LNHDA, SQIVND (reference sequence). The CDR3 loop is CASTPTANTEAFF. The CDR3 DNA reads as TGTGCCAGTACCCCGACAGCTAACACTGAAGCTTTCTTT.

The chain carries TRBV9 and TRBJ2-5; tentatively, D is TRBD1 (6 bases). The CDR3 runs to 17 residues. The V gene lost 0 bases and the J gene lost 2 bases, with 17 bases spanning the gap. CDR1 and CDR2 from the germline V gene are SGDLS and YYNGEE. CDR3 DNA sequence: TGTGCCAGCAGCGTAGGTGTTCAGGGGACCCCACAAGAGACCCAGTACTTC. Translated, it gives CASSVGVQGTPQETQYF.

The chain uses TRBV10-3 and TRBJ2-1; TRBD2 aligns across 9 bases. Germline V gives CDR1 ENHRY, CDR2 SYGVKD. This CDR3 comprises 14 residues. Unmatched junction bases numbered 2, after V lost 0 bases and J lost 8 bases. CDR3 amino acids: CAISESQRGDEQFF. The CDR3 nucleotides are TGTGCCATCAGTGAGTCCCAGCGGGGGGATGAGCAGTTCTTC.

The chain is built from TRBV2 and TRBJ1-2, with 10 positions matching TRBD1. The germline V gene has CDR1 SNHLY and CDR2 FYNNEI. This CDR3 spans 14 amino acids. Trimming removed 6 bases from V and 3 bases from J; junction bases left unmatched: 4. The CDR3 DNA is TGTGCCAGCAGCGGGGACAGGGGAGACTATGGCTACACCTTC. This sequence encodes CASSGDRGDYGYTF.